The following is a T cell receptor beta chain sequence with its context. No antigen is known for it. An end of the junction differs from the germline gene, which may be a read error. The library was made by the immunoSEQ multiplex PCR assay. The multiplex PCR relied on a mix of 60 forward primers for TCR Vbeta segments and 13 reverse primers for TCR Jbeta segments. The CDR3 region of rearranged TCR beta genes was amplified from genomic DNA with a multiplex PCR assay. On the Illumina HiSeq System, the amplified TCR beta libraries were sequenced as 87-base-pair reads. The authors' analysis ran thus. In a later analysis, approximately 74 million unique TCR beta chains were counted across the 500 to 700 repertoires, and roughly 11 million of these chains were shared by at least two donors. Raw reads were error-corrected and collapsed into unique sequences by a nearest-neighbor algorithm in which closely related sequences were merged to remove PCR and sequencing errors. V, D and J gene segments were assigned by aligning CDR3 sequences to IMGT reference sequences. For a sequence to be retained, a match of at least six nucleotides to both a V gene segment and a J gene segment was required. A rearrangement was called productive if the CDR3 had no stop codons and remained in frame with V and J, and every other rearrangement was called non-productive. CDR3 was defined according to IMGT convention as the region running from the second conserved V-encoded cysteine to the conserved J-encoded phenylalanine. The earlier analysis of 500 to 600 of the donors excluded sequences that lacked an unambiguous match to a single V gene segment. In an earlier analysis of approximately 500 of the donors, a V segment was called functional when productive rearrangements were above 56.7%, and segregating when the standard deviation between donors exceeded 5%. A statistical classification framework was built for diagnosing cytomegalovirus status from the catalog of TCR beta chain sequences. In a later analysis, V and J genes were assigned by comparing TCR nucleotide sequences against IMGT/GENE-DB human TR gene sequences. In a later analysis, CDR3 sequences and most-parsimonious VDJ recombination scenarios were assigned using the TCRdist pipeline. In a later analysis, each TCR beta chain was defined by its CDR3 amino acid sequence together with its V-gene family, and reads lacking a unique V-gene family were excluded. To address suspected cross-contamination and a sequencing artifact, a later analysis removed roughly 640 highly shared, low-generation-probability nucleotide sequences. A later analysis calculated a clonal expansion index for each public chain from normalized within-repertoire ranks of inferred template counts. Generation probabilities in a later analysis came from a VDJ recombination model fitted to out-of-frame rearrangements, and those results were checked against IGoR. In a later analysis, hypergeometric tests were used to score TCR-TCR, TCR-HLA and TCR-CMV co-occurrence, with a repertoire-size bias correction applied to TCR pairs. In a later analysis, false discovery rates were estimated by permuting HLA or CMV assignments 20 times. A later analysis grouped co-occurring TCRs with DBSCAN, adding TCRdist sequence similarity when clustering within HLA-allele-positive subsets. Repertoires with fewer than 30,000 or more than 120,000 public chains, plus five repertoires with anomalous nucleotide sharing, were excluded from co-occurrence clustering. Here the immuneACCESS table is served through TCRdb, limited to in-frame sequences with V and J called. Missing clones are a known gap in these copies; in checked studies unresolved V genes cover under half, and the rest lacks a known reason. V, J and clone size were drawn from that table, and D and trimming were deduced from the DNA. For this sample the table gives about 180,000 clones, of which less than 80% were detected only once. Roughly 0.64% of the sample comes from the top ten.

These data come from a study of cytomegalovirus exposure and HLA in healthy donors (dated by TCRdb to about 2017). About the full investigation: In an earlier analysis of approximately 640 of the donors, roughly 300 Gb of sequence data and about 110 million unique TCR beta sequences from about 190 million T cells were reported. An earlier analysis of around 540 of the donors applied high-throughput TCR beta sequencing to assess whether each TCR beta V gene segment acted as functional or pseudogenic. In a later analysis, previously published TCR beta repertoires from 600 to 850 donors were re-analyzed and high-resolution HLA genotyping was added so that TCR occurrence patterns could be studied. On average, around 200,000 unique TCR beta nucleotide sequences were sequenced per donor among 350 to 400 genotyped donors of the cohort, with roughly 18% of those sequences being non-productive. Among the roughly 390 genotyped donors, approximately 81% belonged to the genetic ancestry cluster associated with self-reported Caucasian donors. High-throughput TCR immunosequencing, statistical association of individual TCRs with disease status, and machine learning were combined to predict cytomegalovirus infection status. All discovery cohort repertoires had been generated on a single sequencing platform. Along with the roughly 610-subject first cohort, a separate validation cohort of over a hundred different subjects was used. The study was designed to test whether signatures of past pathogen exposure could be identified by cataloging public T cell receptors. The number of donors typed differed by locus, with about 620-630 for A, B, C, DRB1 and DQB1, roughly 550 for DQA1, nearly 610 for DPA1, and over 400 for DPB1. An early release that covered some 630 HLA-typed donors contained approximately 300 gigabases of sequencing data and some 87 million unique TCR sequences. Several DR-DQ haplotypes were treated as single units for association and clustering because of strong linkage in the cohort. Using immunosequencing, the study profiled T cell repertoires from 640 or so subjects and related those repertoires to cytomegalovirus serostatus. Donor age, sex, ethnicity and CMV serostatus were collected together with the repertoire data. Class I and class II HLA loci were covered by the typing at four-digit resolution. In the later analysis, no new phenotypic data were used to find candidate immune exposures; instead, reliance was placed on TCR beta sequences and their occurrence across donors. A later genetic analysis took genome-wide SNP genotypes for about 55% of the 666 donors and used that subset as a discovery cohort.

From its cysteine to its phenylalanine, the CDR3 spans 14 amino acids. Only the CDR3 part of the read is kept: 42 bases, read in frame from the first base. CDR1 SSHAT and CDR2 FNYEAQ were looked up in the germline V gene (reference sequence). General conclusions and limits of the study: According to a later analysis, TCR association rates differed among HLA loci, with DRB1 alleles showing the most associated TCRs and HLA-C alleles showing the fewest. Some IMGT-functional V segments, including TRBV6-2 and TRBV6-3, could not be told apart with the 87-base-pair reads, so those segments were excluded. The study listed 150 to 200 TCR beta chains as associated with cytomegalovirus. Only TCR beta chains were sequenced in this cohort, and the absence of alpha or paired-chain data limited detectable features. A cluster of highly shared sequence variants was judged likely to represent a technical artifact of the sequencing pipeline. The presence/absence analyses assumed that sequencing depth was roughly uniform across donors, and that assumption may not be true. Correlated functional status among segregating V segments might be attributable to linkage disequilibrium, but an unknown experimental factor could not be ruled out. According to the authors, the approach could potentially be generalized to other disease states and immunological phenotypes. A further reported finding was that TCR beta sequences accurately predicted the HLA-A and HLA-B alleles for most subjects in the first cohort. The only immune exposure information available for the cohort was CMV serostatus. In a later analysis, HLA-associated TCR beta chains showed more clonal expansion and lower generation probabilities than non-associated chains that were equally common. When HLA alleles, especially DR and DQ, strongly co-occurred, attributing TCR associations to individual alleles was difficult. A later analysis associated 17,000 or so TCR beta sequences with specific HLA alleles at a false discovery rate of 0.05. Over 15 rarely observed V segments, including chromosome 9 orphons, were excluded from the earlier analysis of several hundred of the donors because counts were too low. V-gene and J-gene trimming of TCR beta chains was associated with a missense DCLRE1C variant in a later genetic analysis, and the association was replicated in an independent cohort. According to a later analysis, most CMV-associated TCR beta chains appeared to be HLA-restricted, and the HLA associations seemed to be driven largely by CMV exposure. The classifier was reported to diagnose cytomegalovirus status with high specificity and sensitivity in both the original cohort and the validation cohort. Broadly in line with IMGT annotations, most TCR beta V segments showed up in productive rearrangements about 87% or about 30% of the time in an earlier analysis of 450 to 600 of the donors. According to a later analysis, parvovirus B19, influenza, CMV and Epstein-Barr virus appeared linked to several top co-occurrence clusters. In vitro tests confirmed that a few of the cytomegalovirus-associated TCR beta chains recognize cytomegalovirus antigens. While some public TCRs were present in many individuals, most TCR sequences turned up only very rarely across donors. According to a later genetic analysis, donors in an Asian-associated ancestry cluster had fewer N-insertions in productive TCRs than the approximately 670-donor mean. Because HLA typing was unavailable for some donors at each locus, only the typed subset was used in association tests.

The cohort was made up of approximately 670 healthy bone marrow donors. At the time of sampling, every cohort member was nominally healthy, though immune exposures that went unrecorded were likely present. The donor was CMV seronegative and belonged to the group of over 300 seronegative cohort members. Each donor provided a peripheral blood sample, and peripheral blood mononuclear cells were used for TCR beta sequencing. Genomic DNA was extracted from the blood cell samples with the Qiagen DNeasy Blood Extraction Kit. Sequencing was carried out using PBMCs. The origin of this receptor is a woman between 40 and 50 years old in good health and CMV-seronegative. The V and J genes are TRBV7-7 and TRBJ2-5, and 7 junction bases match TRBD1. The CDR3 protein: CASSSGTEKETQYF. The nucleotides are TGTGCTAGCAGCTCCGGGACAGAAAAAGAGACCCAGTACTTC.